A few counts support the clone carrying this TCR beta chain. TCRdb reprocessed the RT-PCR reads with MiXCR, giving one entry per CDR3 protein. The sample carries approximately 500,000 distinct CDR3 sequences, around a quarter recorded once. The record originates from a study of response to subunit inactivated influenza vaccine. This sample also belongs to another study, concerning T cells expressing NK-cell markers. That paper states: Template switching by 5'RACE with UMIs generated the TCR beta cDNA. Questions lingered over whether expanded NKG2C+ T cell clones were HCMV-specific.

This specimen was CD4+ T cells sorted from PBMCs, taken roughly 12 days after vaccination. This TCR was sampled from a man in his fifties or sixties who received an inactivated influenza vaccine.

CDR3 loop: CASSFSSGGGYGYTF. DNA of the CDR3: TGTGCCAGCAGTTTCTCGTCAGGGGGGGGCTATGGCTACACCTTC. The chain is built from TRBV12-3 or TRBV12-4 and TRBJ1-2, with 7 bases aligning to TRBD1. Trimming removed 3 bases from V and 4 bases from J; junction bases left unmatched: 8. CDR3 length equals 15 residues.